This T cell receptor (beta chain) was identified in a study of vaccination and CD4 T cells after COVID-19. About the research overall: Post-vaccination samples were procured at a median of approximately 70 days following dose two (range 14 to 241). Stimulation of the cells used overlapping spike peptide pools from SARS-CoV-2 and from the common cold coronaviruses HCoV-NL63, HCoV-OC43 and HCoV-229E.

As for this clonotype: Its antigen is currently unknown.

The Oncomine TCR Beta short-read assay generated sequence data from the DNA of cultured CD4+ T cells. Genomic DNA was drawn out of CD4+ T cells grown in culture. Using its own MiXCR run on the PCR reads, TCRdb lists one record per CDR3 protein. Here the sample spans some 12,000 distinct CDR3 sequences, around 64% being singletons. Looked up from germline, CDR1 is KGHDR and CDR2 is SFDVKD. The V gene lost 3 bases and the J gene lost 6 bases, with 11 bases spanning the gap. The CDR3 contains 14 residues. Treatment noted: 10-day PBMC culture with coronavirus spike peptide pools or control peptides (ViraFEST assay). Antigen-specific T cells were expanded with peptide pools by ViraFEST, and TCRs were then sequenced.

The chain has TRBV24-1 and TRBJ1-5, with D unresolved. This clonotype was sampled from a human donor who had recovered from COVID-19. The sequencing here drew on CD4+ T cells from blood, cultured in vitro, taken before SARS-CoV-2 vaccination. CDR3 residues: CATSDISTGQPQHF. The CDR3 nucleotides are TGTGCCACCAGTGATATAAGCACGGGTCAGCCCCAGCATTTT.